This T cell receptor (beta chain) is from a study of T-cell reconstitution after alpha-beta-depleted transplantation in children (dated by TCRdb to the mid-2010s). Concerning the study at large: Using TCR repertoire profiling, the study quantitatively followed how T-cell immune reconstitution unfolded in children after TCRalphabeta/CD19-depleted allogeneic hematopoietic cell transplantation. Broader findings and caveats from the paper: Over the following months the frequencies of hyperexpanded clones went down, and after one year T-cell counts and TCRbeta diversity were mostly credited to newly produced T cells. The apparently early recovery of alphabetaT-cell counts about two months after transplant reportedly depended on only several hundred rapidly expanded clones that came from non-depleted graft cells. In some patients, the high TCRbeta diversity seen at day 60 was put down to recipient T cells and intrathymic progenitors that had survived conditioning.

There are 14 amino acids in the CDR3, from cysteine to phenylalanine inclusive. The DNA shown is the 42-base CDR3, in frame from base 1. V ends up 7 bases short and J 8 bases short, with an unmatched junction base count of 11. The germline V gene encodes CDR1 MNHEY and CDR2 SMNVEV (reference sequence). The intended sense of this specimen's treatment or condition label: allogeneic hematopoietic cell transplantation with graft depleted of TCRalphabeta T cells and CD19 B cells. TCRalphabeta/CD19-depleted allogeneic hematopoietic cell grafts were given to the transplant recipients, all of whom were children. This clonotype was counted between two and nine times. Its recognized antigen is unknown. No base qualities exist here, and no much larger clone lies one base off it. The library relied on PCR. Sequenced using an Illumina HiSeq 2500. Molecular barcoding was employed in the preparation of TCR libraries, with unique molecular identifiers being used to normalize TCRbeta repertoire quantification. TCRdb applied fastp at Q25 and MiXCR to the public reads, then kept only in-frame beta chains. Rows matching on CDR3 protein sequence are summarized as one entry with the most common DNA and genes. This sample has hundreds of thousands of distinct CDR3 sequences in its table, and more than 15% of those were observed once. The top ten clonotypes cover approximately 40% of the sample.

This receptor was obtained from a male patient aged 2-9 years who had a stem cell transplant for acute lymphoblastic leukemia, so the T cells may come from the graft donor. The V and J segments used are TRBV27 and TRBJ2-1; 7 junctional bases match TRBD1. The sample was PBMCs, mostly from graft donor cells, taken 360 days after TCRalphabeta/CD19-depleted stem cell transplant. At the DNA level, the sequence is TGTGCCAGCATGCGACAGGGCTTAATCGATGAGCAGTTCTTC. Its protein reads: CASMRQGLIDEQFF.